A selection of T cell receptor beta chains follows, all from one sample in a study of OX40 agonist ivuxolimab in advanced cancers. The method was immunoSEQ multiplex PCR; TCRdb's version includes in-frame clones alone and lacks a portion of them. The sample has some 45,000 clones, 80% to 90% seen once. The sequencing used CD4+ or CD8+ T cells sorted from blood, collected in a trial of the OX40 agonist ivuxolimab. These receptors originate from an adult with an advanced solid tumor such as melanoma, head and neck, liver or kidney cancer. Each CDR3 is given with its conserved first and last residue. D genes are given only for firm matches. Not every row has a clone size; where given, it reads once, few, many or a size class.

CDR3 protein: CASSLGTYGYTF
CDR3 DNA: TGTGCCAGCAGCTTAGGGACTTATGGCTACACCTTC
J gene: TRBJ1-2
V gene: TRBV7-9
clone size: .
D gene: .

CDR3 protein: CASSKDARVERHTIYF
CDR3 DNA: TGTGCCAGCAGCAAAGACGCCAGGGTGGAAAGACACACCATATATTTT
J gene: TRBJ1-3
V gene: TRBV21-1
clone size: .
D gene: .

CDR3 protein: CAPTGAGSNEQFF
CDR3 DNA: TGTGCCCCCACTGGGGCGGGTTCCAATGAGCAGTTCTTC
J gene: TRBJ2-1
V gene: TRBV30
clone size: .
D gene: .

CDR3 protein: CASSPRTGDLEQYF
CDR3 DNA: TGTGCCAGCAGCCCGCGGACAGGGGACTTAGAGCAGTACTTC
J gene: TRBJ2-7
V gene: TRBV9
clone size: .
D gene: TRBD1

CDR3 protein: CASSIDAQESLDTQYF
CDR3 DNA: TGTGCCAGTAGTATAGACGCACAGGAGTCTTTGGATACGCAGTATTTT
J gene: TRBJ2-3
V gene: TRBV19
clone size: .
D gene: .

CDR3 protein: CASSPQGVGNTEAFF
CDR3 DNA: TGTGCCAGCAGCCCTCAGGGGGTTGGAAACACTGAAGCTTTCTTT
J gene: TRBJ1-1
V gene: TRBV13
clone size: .
D gene: TRBD1

CDR3 protein: CASSWDKSYEQYF
CDR3 DNA: TGCGCCAGCAGCTGGGACAAGTCCTACGAGCAGTACTTC
J gene: TRBJ2-7
V gene: TRBV5-1
clone size: medium-sized
D gene: .

CDR3 protein: CASSLGKQLTYEQYF
CDR3 DNA: TGTGCCAGCAGTTTGGGCAAACAGCTTACCTACGAGCAGTACTTC
J gene: TRBJ2-7
V gene: TRBV6-5
clone size: .
D gene: .

CDR3 protein: CASSPRPGQGVDPLHF
CDR3 DNA: TGCGCCAGCAGCCCACGTCCGGGACAGGGGGTAGATCCCCTCCACTTT
J gene: TRBJ1-6
V gene: TRBV4-1
clone size: .
D gene: TRBD1

CDR3 protein: CASSQGTAHNPYGYTF
CDR3 DNA: TGTGCCAGCAGCCAAGGGACAGCCCACAATCCCTATGGCTACACCTTC
J gene: TRBJ1-2
V gene: TRBV5-4
clone size: .
D gene: TRBD1

CDR3 protein: CASSDKGDVNEQFF
CDR3 DNA: TGTGCCAGCAGTGACAAAGGAGACGTCAATGAGCAGTTCTTC
J gene: TRBJ2-1
V gene: TRBV6-4
clone size: .
D gene: .

CDR3 protein: CASSQWTPLPYEQYF
CDR3 DNA: TGTGCCAGCAGTCAATGGACCCCGTTACCCTACGAGCAGTACTTC
J gene: TRBJ2-7
V gene: TRBV6-5
clone size: .
D gene: .

CDR3 protein: CASSPGGLANEQFF
CDR3 DNA: TGTGCCAGCAGCCCGGGAGGACTAGCTAATGAGCAGTTCTTC
J gene: TRBJ2-1
V gene: TRBV7-8
clone size: .
D gene: TRBD2

CDR3 protein: CASSLGRIEAFF
CDR3 DNA: TGTGCCAGCAGCCTGGGACGGATAGAAGCTTTCTTT
J gene: TRBJ1-1
V gene: TRBV13
clone size: .
D gene: .

CDR3 protein: CASSGQPYEQYF
CDR3 DNA: TGTGCCAGTAGCGGACAGCCCTACGAGCAGTACTTC
J gene: TRBJ2-7
V gene: TRBV19
clone size: once
D gene: .

CDR3 protein: CASSKVFCEGVRNTEAFF
CDR3 DNA: TGTGCCAGCAGCAAAGTGTTTTGTGAGGGGGTGAGGAACACTGAAGCTTTCTTT
J gene: TRBJ1-1
V gene: TRBV21-1
clone size: .
D gene: .

CDR3 protein: CASGRQVNYGYTF
CDR3 DNA: TGTGCCAGCGGAAGACAGGTTAACTATGGCTACACCTTC
J gene: TRBJ1-2
V gene: TRBV7-9
clone size: .
D gene: .

CDR3 protein: CASSAASGSIYEQYF
CDR3 DNA: TGTGCCAGCAGCGCCGCTAGCGGGAGTATCTACGAGCAGTACTTC
J gene: TRBJ2-7
V gene: TRBV9
clone size: .
D gene: TRBD2

CDR3 protein: CASSVENGNSYNEQFF
CDR3 DNA: TGTGCCAGCAGCGTAGAGAACGGAAACTCCTACAATGAGCAGTTCTTC
J gene: TRBJ2-1
V gene: TRBV9
clone size: large
D gene: .

CDR3 protein: CASSTRGQNTGELFF
CDR3 DNA: TGTGCCAGCAGCACGCGGGGACAAAACACCGGGGAGCTGTTTTTT
J gene: TRBJ2-2
V gene: TRBV11-2
clone size: .
D gene: .

CDR3 protein: CASSPPGAELYTEAFF
CDR3 DNA: TGTGCCAGCAGCCCACCCGGGGCCGAATTATACACTGAAGCTTTCTTT
J gene: TRBJ1-1
V gene: TRBV7-7
clone size: .
D gene: .